This T cell receptor beta chain emerged from a study of blood T cell repertoires in COVID-19. Study background: Collection of acute and convalescent COVID-19 samples took place in the United States, Italy and Spain. Sources were T cells, B-cell-depleted T cells, or PBMCs; the material itself was cDNA or gDNA.

Source study methods: Amplification from reference gene primers served as the basis for estimated nucleated cell counts. Clones were read by immunoSEQ multiplex PCR, and TCRdb kept only the in-frame ones, dropping some. Clone size and V and J calls were adopted from that table, with D and trimming inferred from the DNA. The table shows more than 110,000 clones, with more than 65% occurring only once. The CDR3 totals 14 residues. CDR1 is MDHEN and CDR2 is SYDVKM in the germline V gene. Only one count was recorded for this clone. An end of the junction does not agree with germline; a read error may underlie this.

This sequence originates from a woman aged 55-70 years with acute or convalescent COVID-19. V usage is TRBV28 and J usage is TRBJ1-1; D not resolved. Sequenced input: peripheral blood. The CDR3 bases are TGTGCCAGCACTTTAACGAGAGGCCACACTGAAGCTTTCTTT. This codes for CASTLTRGHTEAFF.